The 14 T cell receptor beta chains listed next were all sequenced from one sample in a study of regulatory T cells in long-lasting Graves disease. Sequencing libraries for TCR beta were prepared with iRepertoire HTBI primers and Arm-PCR of CDR3 regions. A single record per CDR3 protein comes from TCRdb applying MiXCR to the multiplex PCR reads. Of over 500,000 distinct CDR3 sequences in the sample, less than 20% were seen once. Documented time point: newly diagnosed GD, antithyroid drugs for less than 3 months. From RNA extracted from PBMCs, the TCR library was made. The same specimen was also included in a second study, on T cells in Graves' hyperthyroidism and ophthalmopathy.

This material consisted of peripheral blood mononuclear cells (PBMCs), taken at new diagnosis, from a patient treated with antithyroid drugs. Receptors were obtained from a woman in her twenties or thirties with Graves disease.

V is TRBV6-1 and J is TRBJ1-2; unclear D gene. Per germline, CDR1 MNHNS and CDR2 SASEGT. Trimming shortened V by 2 bases and J by 3 bases, and 13 bases separated the two germline ends. There are 15 residues in the CDR3. CDR3: CASSESRWADYGYTF. CDR3 coding DNA: TGTGCCAGCAGTGAATCGAGGTGGGCGGACTATGGCTACACCTTC.

Ten or more counts support this clonotype. This rearrangement joins TRBV7-2 to TRBJ2-7; D is unresolved. Germline assignment: CDR1 SGHTA and CDR2 FQGNSA. V lost 5 bases, J lost 2 bases, and 10 bases lay in between. The CDR3 loop spans 13 amino acids. The DNA for the CDR3 is TGTGCCAGCAGCCCTAAACAGCCCTACGAGCAGTACTTC. This encodes CASSPKQPYEQYF. Filled out from reference TRBV7-2 and TRBJ2-7, the complete variable domain reads GAGVSQSPSNKVTEKGKDVELRCDPISGHTALYWYRQSLGQGLEFLIYFQGNSAPDKSGLPSDRFSAERTGGSVSTLTIQRTQQEDSAVYLCASSPKQPYEQYFGPGTRLTVT.

This clonotype was seen repeatedly, ten times or more. The chain is built from TRBV7-9 and TRBJ2-5, with TRBD2 as a possible D gene (6 bases). V shed 5 bases and J shed 5 bases, with 24 bases lying between them. The CDR3 covers 17 residues. Germline CDR1 and CDR2: SEHNR and FQNEAQ (reference sequence). CDR3: CASSGTGTGPLRETQYF. CDR3 bases: TGTGCCAGCAGCGGCACCGGGACTGGCCCGCTTCGGGAGACCCAGTACTTC.

As for this clonotype: A single base separates this from a much larger clone, so it may be a read error. This chain links TRBV6-1 with TRBJ1-1; no clear D gene. Germline-derived CDR1 and CDR2 are MNHNS and SASEGT. This CDR3 spans 14 amino acids. CDR3 sequence (DNA): TGTGCCAACAGTGAAGATGGCAGAACCGCTGAAGCTTTCTTT. Its protein product is CANSEDGRTAEAFF.

Turning to this clonotype: The CDR3 ends on some other residue instead of the conserved phenylalanine or tryptophan, so this is likely a read error. The rearrangement joins TRBV4-1 to TRBJ1-1; no clear D gene. This CDR3 is built from 12 residues. Germline CDR1 reads MGHRA; CDR2 reads YSYEKL. Trimming took off 4 bases at V and 4 bases at J, with 7 bases between the two ends. CDR3: CASSLSGTEAFS. The DNA of the CDR3 is TGCGCCAGCAGCCTCTCGGGCACTGAAGCTTTCTCT.

The rearrangement links TRBV27 to TRBJ1-4; no reliable D call. The CDR3 covers 12 residues. With 5 bases removed from V and 10 bases from J, the gap between germline ends came to 11 bases. Germline V gene sequence: CDR1 MNHEY, CDR2 SMNVEV (reference sequence). The CDR3 loop reads CASSDTGRKLFF. CDR3 in DNA: TGTGCCAGCAGTGATACGGGGAGAAAACTGTTTTTT.

On this clonotype: This may come from a read error, since a much larger clone is one base off. This chain joins TRBV7-9 and TRBJ2-7, with D unresolved. The germline V and J ends were trimmed by 6 bases and 3 bases, with 15 bases remaining between them. In germline, CDR1 is SEHNR, CDR2 FQNEAQ (reference sequence). The CDR3 spans 14 residues. Written as DNA, the CDR3 is TGTGCCAGCAGTCACGGGCAGGCGGACTACGAGCAGTACTTC. Amino acid sequence: CASSHGQADYEQYF. The full variable domain, completed using reference TRBV7-9 and TRBJ2-7, is DTGVSQNPRHKITKRGQNVTFRCDPISEHNRLYWYRQTLGQGPEFLTYFQNEAQLEKSRLLSDRFSAERPKGSFSTLEIQRTEQGDSAMYLCASSHGQADYEQYFGPGTRLTVT.

CDR3 in DNA: TGTGCCAGCAGCTTCCGGGCTCGCTCCACTGGCGGCGATGAGCAGTTCTTC. Translation: CASSFRARSTGGDEQFF. The chain couples TRBV7-3 to TRBJ2-1; D gene uncertain. CDR1 is SGHTA, CDR2 FQGTGA, per germline. Trimming pared 3 bases from V and 8 bases from J, leaving 23 bases between. The CDR3 sequence is 17 residues long.

There are a few counts of this clonotype. V is TRBV20-1 and J is TRBJ2-4; 8 nucleotides line up with TRBD1. The germline V gene encodes CDR1 DFQATT and CDR2 SNEGSKA (reference sequence). V lost 0 bases, J lost 2 bases, and 9 bases stayed unmatched. The CDR3 is made up of 17 amino acids. Here the CDR3 DNA reads TGCAGTGCTAGAGAGCCCCCACGACAGGGGACCAAAAACATTCAGTACTTC. This gives the protein CSAREPPRQGTKNIQYF.

Concerning this clonotype itself: This could be a read error, since a much larger clone is one nucleotide away. The chain links TRBV25-1 to TRBJ1-6; 10 bases are shared with TRBD1. CDR3 length equals 14 residues. V dropped 4 bases and J dropped 8; count of bases not matched to a gene: 2. Germline-derived CDR1 and CDR2 are MGHDK and SYGVNS. The CDR3 sequence: CASSVDRGHSPLHF. The CDR3 DNA follows: TGTGCCAGCAGTGTCGACAGGGGGCATTCACCCCTCCACTTT.

The V call is TRBV5-1, the J call TRBJ1-2; 7 positions agree with TRBD1. Germline CDR1 reads SGHRS; CDR2 reads YFSETQ. The CDR3 covers 14 residues. J lost 6 bases, V lost 4 bases, and 9 bases had no gene match. The CDR3 DNA sequence: TGCGCCAGCAGCCCCGGAGAGACAGGGAATGGCTACACCTTC. This sequence encodes CASSPGETGNGYTF.

This clonotype was seen ten or more times. The V call is TRBV19, the J call TRBJ1-1; D is perhaps TRBD1 (5 bases). Trimming removed 7 bases at V and 2 bases at J, with 17 bases between. CDR1 and CDR2 from the germline V gene are LNHDA and SQIVND (reference sequence). The CDR3 spans 15 residues. Here the CDR3 DNA reads TGTGCCAGTACTAAAGTCGGACAAGGAAACACTGAAGCTTTCTTT. Residues: CASTKVGQGNTEAFF.

This clonotype was recorded at least ten times. This rearrangement joins TRBV5-1 to TRBJ1-4; no clear D. The CDR3 runs 14 residues. V was pared by 3 bases and J by 0 bases, with 6 bases between. Germline loops: CDR1 SGHRS, CDR2 YFSETQ. The chain's CDR3 is CASSSGTTNEKLFF. CDR3 coding DNA: TGCGCCAGCAGCTCGGGAACAACTAATGAAAAACTGTTTTTT.

This clonotype turned up a few times. This sequence joins TRBV6-2 or TRBV6-3 and TRBJ2-2, with D possibly TRBD2 on 6 matching bases. This CDR3 is 14 amino acids long. V was trimmed by 7 bases and J by 4 bases, leaving 13 bases between them. Germline assignment: CDR1 MNHEY and CDR2 SVGEGT. CDR3 DNA: TGTGCCAGCAACCGGGGACTGGCCACCGGGGAGCTGTTTTTT. Its protein is CASNRGLATGELFF.